Following are 5 T cell receptor beta chains from one sample sequenced in a study of T cell changes during pregnancy in multiple sclerosis. TCRdb's copy holds only in-frame clones and misses some; the assay was immunoSEQ multiplex PCR. The sample shows roughly 30,000 clones, around nine tenths of them seen only once. The sequenced sample was CD4+ T cells from peripheral blood mononuclear cells, obtained in the first trimester of pregnancy. All receptors come from a female donor in good health, enrolled as a control in a pregnancy study.

Only a few counts were recorded for this clone. J is TRBJ1-4 and V is TRBV27; weak D call: TRBD1 (5 bases). Trimming shortened V by 3 bases and J by 4 bases, and 9 bases separated the two germline ends. The germline V gene has CDR1 MNHEY and CDR2 SMNVEV (reference sequence). The CDR3 length is 14 residues. The CDR3 coding sequence is TGTGCCAGCAGTTTTTCGGGGGTTAATGAAAAACTGTTTTTT. Translated, it gives CASSFSGVNEKLFF.

The V call is TRBV7-9, the J call TRBJ1-6, with D possibly TRBD1 on 6 matching bases. The CDR3 totals 16 residues. The germline CDR1 and CDR2 sequences are SEHNR and FQNEAQ (reference sequence). Trimming shortened V by 1 base and J by 6 bases, and 13 bases separated the two germline ends. CDR3 coding DNA: TGTGCCAGCAGCTTAGTCCCAGGGGCGAGTAATTCACCCCTCCACTTT. Translation: CASSLVPGASNSPLHF.

This rearrangement joins TRBV5-1 to TRBJ2-1; TRBD2 matches 10 bases. The CDR3 is 15 residues long. The V and J ends lost 0 bases and 6 bases, in that order; junction bases with no gene match: 3. Germline loops: CDR1 SGHRS, CDR2 YFSETQ. The DNA of the CDR3 is TGCGCCAGCAGCTTGGTACTAGCGGGGACCAATGAGCAGTTCTTC. This encodes CASSLVLAGTNEQFF.

In its sample, this clone was seen once. The chain carries TRBV18 and TRBJ2-5; possibly TRBD1 for D (6 bases). The CDR3 contains 15 residues. Deletions cut 3 bases from V and 5 bases from J, with 16 bases between. CDR1 KGHSH and CDR2 LQKENI come from the germline V gene. The CDR3 reads CASSPQQGGGETQYF. In DNA, the CDR3 is TGTGCCAGCTCACCTCAACAGGGTGGCGGGGAGACCCAGTACTTC.

The chain joins TRBV5-1 to TRBJ2-6, with D maybe TRBD1 (6 bases). With 1 base removed from V and 0 bases from J, the gap between germline ends came to 17 bases. This CDR3 is 19 amino acids long. CDR1 is SGHRS, CDR2 YFSETQ, per germline. The CDR3 nucleotides read TGCGCCAGCAGCTTGACAGGGCCATTGGGTTACTCTGGGGCCAACGTCCTGACTTTC. As protein: CASSLTGPLGYSGANVLTF. The full variable domain, in which reference TRBV5-1 and TRBJ2-6 provide the parts outside the CDR3, is KAGVTQTPRYLIKTRGQQVTLSCSPISGHRSVSWYQQTPGQGLQFLFEYFSETQRNKGNFPGRFSGRQFSNSRSEMNVSTLELGDSALYLCASSLTGPLGYSGANVLTFGAGSRLTVL.